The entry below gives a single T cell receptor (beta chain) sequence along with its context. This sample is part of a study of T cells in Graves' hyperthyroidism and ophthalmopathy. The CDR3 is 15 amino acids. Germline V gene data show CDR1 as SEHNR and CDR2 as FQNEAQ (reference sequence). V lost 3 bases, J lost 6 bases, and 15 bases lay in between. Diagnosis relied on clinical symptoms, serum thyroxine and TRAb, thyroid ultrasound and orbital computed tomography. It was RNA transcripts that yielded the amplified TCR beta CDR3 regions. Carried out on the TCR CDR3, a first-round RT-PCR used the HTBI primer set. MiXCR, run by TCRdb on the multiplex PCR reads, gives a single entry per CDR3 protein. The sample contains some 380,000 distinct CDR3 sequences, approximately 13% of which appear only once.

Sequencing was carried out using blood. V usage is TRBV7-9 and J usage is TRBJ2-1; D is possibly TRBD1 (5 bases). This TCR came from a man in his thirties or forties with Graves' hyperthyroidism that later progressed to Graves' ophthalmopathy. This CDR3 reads CASSFKDQRGNEQFF. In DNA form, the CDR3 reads TGTGCCAGCAGCTTTAAGGACCAAAGGGGCAATGAGCAGTTCTTC.